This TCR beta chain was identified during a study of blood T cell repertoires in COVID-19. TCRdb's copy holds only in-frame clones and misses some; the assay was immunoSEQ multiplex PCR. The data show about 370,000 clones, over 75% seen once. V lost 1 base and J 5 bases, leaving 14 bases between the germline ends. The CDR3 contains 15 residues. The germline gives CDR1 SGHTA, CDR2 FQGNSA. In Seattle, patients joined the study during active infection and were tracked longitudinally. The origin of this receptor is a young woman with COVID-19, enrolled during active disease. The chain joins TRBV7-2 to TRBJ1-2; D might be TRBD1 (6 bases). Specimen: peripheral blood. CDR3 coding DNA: TGTGCCAGCAGCTTAGTACAGGGCCCGATGTATGGCTACACCTTC. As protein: CASSLVQGPMYGYTF.